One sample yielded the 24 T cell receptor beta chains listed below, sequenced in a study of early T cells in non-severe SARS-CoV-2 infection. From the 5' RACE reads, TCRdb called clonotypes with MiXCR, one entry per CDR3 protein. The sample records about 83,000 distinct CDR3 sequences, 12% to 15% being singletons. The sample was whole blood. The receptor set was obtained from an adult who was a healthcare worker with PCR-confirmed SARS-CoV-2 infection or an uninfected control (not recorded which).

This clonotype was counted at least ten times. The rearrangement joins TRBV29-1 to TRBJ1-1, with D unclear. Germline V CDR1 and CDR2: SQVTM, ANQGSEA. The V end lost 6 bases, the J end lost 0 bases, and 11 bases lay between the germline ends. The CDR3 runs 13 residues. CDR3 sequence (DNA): TGCAGCGTCCCGGTTAAAATGAACACTGAAGCTTTCTTT. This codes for CSVPVKMNTEAFF.

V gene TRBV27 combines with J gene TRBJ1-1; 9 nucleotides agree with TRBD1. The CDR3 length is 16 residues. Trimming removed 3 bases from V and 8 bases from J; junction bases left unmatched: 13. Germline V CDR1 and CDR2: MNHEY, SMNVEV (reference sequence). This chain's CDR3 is CASSFTGGQGVLEAFF. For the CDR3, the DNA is TGTGCCAGCAGTTTCACAGGGGGCCAAGGGGTCCTAGAAGCTTTCTTT.

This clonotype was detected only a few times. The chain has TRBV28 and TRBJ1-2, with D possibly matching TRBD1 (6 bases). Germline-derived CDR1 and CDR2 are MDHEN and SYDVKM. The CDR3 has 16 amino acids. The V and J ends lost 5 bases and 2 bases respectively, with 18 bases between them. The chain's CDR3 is CASSPGKQGLNYGYTF. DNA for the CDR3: TGTGCCAGCAGTCCAGGGAAACAGGGTTTAAACTATGGCTACACCTTC.

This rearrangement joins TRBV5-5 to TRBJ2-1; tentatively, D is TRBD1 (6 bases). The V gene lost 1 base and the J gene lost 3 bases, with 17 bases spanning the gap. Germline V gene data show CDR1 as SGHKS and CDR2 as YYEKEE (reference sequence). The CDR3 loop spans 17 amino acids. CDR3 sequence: CASSLWPRRGDYNEQFF. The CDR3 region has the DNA TGTGCCAGCAGCTTGTGGCCCCGCAGGGGAGACTACAATGAGCAGTTCTTC.

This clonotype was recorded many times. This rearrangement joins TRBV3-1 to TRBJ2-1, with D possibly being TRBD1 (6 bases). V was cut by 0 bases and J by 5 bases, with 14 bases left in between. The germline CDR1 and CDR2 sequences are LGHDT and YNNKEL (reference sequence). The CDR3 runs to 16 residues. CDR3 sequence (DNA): TGTGCCAGCAGCCAAGATCTAGGGCAGGGGCACAATGAGCAGTTCTTC. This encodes CASSQDLGQGHNEQFF.

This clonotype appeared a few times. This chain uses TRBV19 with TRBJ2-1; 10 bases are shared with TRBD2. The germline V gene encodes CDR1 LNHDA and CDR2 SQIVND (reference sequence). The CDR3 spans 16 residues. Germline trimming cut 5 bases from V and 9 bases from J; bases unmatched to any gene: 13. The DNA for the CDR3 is TGTGCCAGTAGTGGGAGGAGCGGGGGGGCAGGCAGTGAGCAGTTCTTC. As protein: CASSGRSGGAGSEQFF.

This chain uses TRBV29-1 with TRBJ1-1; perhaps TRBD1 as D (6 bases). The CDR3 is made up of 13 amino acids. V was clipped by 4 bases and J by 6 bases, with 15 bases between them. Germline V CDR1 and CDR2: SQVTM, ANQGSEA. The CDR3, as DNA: TGCAGCGTTGCGAAGGGAAGGGGGTCTGAAGCTTTCTTT. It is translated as CSVAKGRGSEAFF.

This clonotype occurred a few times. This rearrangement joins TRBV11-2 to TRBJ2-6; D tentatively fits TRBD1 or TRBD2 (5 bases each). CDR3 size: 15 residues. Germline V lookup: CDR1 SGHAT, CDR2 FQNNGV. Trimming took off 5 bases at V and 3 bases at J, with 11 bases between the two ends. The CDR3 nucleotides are TGTGCCAGCAGCGAGGGGCCTCATGGGGCCAACGTCCTGACTTTC. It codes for CASSEGPHGANVLTF.

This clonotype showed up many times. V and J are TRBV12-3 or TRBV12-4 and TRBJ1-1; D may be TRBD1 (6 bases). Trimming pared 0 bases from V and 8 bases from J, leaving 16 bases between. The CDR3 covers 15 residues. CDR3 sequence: CASSLAHDKGGEAFF. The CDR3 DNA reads TGTGCCAGCAGTTTAGCACATGATAAGGGGGGCGAAGCTTTCTTT.

DNA of the CDR3: TGCGCCAGCAGCTTGGGAGCGGGCCCAGATACGCAGTATTTT. It codes for CASSLGAGPDTQYF. The chain links TRBV5-1 to TRBJ2-3, with a weak D call TRBD2 (6 bases). The CDR3 is made up of 14 amino acids. The germline gives CDR1 SGHRS, CDR2 YFSETQ. Trimming took off 0 bases at V and 4 bases at J, with 9 bases between the two ends.

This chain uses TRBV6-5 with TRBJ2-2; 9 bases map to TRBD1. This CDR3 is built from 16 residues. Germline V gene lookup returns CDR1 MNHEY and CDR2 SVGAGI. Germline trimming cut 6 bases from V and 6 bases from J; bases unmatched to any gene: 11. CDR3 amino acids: CASRRYIGTGSGELFF. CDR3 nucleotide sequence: TGTGCCAGCAGACGCTACATCGGGACAGGGTCCGGGGAGCTGTTTTTT.

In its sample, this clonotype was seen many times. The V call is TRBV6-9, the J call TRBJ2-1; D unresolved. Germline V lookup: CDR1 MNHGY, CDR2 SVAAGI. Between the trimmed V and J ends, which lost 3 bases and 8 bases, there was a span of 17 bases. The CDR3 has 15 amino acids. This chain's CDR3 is CASSYIGTYRDEQFF. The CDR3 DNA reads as TGTGCCAGCAGTTACATCGGCACGTATAGGGATGAGCAGTTCTTC.

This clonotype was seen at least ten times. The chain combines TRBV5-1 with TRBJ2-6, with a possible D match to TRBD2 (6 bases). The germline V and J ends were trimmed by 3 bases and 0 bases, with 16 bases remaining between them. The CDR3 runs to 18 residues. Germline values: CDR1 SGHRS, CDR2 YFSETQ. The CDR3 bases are TGCGCCAGCAGCTCATGGGGGGTCCGAAGCTCTGGGGCCAACGTCCTGACTTTC. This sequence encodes CASSSWGVRSSGANVLTF.

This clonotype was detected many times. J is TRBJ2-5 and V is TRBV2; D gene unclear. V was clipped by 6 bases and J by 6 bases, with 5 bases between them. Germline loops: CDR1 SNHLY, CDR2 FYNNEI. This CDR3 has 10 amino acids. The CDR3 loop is CASRLKTQYF. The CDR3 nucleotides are TGTGCCAGCAGGTTAAAGACCCAGTACTTC. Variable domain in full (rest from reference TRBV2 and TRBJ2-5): EPEVTQTPSHQVTQMGQEVILRCVPISNHLYFYWYRQILGQKVEFLVSFYNNEISEKSEIFDDQFSVERPDGSNFTLKIRSTKLEDSAMYFCASRLKTQYFGPGTRLLVL.

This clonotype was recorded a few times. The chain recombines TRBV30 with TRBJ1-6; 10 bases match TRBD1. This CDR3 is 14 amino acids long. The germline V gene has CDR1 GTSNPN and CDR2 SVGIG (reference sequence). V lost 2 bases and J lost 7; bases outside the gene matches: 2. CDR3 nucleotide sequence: TGTGCCTGGAGTATGGGACAGGGGAATTCACCCCTCCACTTT. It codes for CAWSMGQGNSPLHF. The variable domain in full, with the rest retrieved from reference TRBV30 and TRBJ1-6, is SQTIHQWPATLVQPVGSPLSLECTVEGTSNPNLYWYRQAAGRGLQLLFYSVGIGQISSEVPQNLSASRPQDRQFILSSKKLLLSDSGFYLCAWSMGQGNSPLHFGNGTRLTVT.

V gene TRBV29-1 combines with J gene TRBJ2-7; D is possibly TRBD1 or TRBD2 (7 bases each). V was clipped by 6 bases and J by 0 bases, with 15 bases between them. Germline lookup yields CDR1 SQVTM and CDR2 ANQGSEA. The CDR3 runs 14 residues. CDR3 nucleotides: TGCAGCGTCTCAGGGGGGGGCAGCTCCTACGAGCAGTACTTC. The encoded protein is CSVSGGGSSYEQYF.

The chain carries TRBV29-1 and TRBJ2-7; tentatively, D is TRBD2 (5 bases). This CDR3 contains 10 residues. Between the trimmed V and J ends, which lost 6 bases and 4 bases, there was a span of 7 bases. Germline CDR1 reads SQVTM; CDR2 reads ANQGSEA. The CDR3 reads CSVRLYEQYF. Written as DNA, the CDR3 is TGCAGCGTACGACTATACGAGCAGTACTTC.

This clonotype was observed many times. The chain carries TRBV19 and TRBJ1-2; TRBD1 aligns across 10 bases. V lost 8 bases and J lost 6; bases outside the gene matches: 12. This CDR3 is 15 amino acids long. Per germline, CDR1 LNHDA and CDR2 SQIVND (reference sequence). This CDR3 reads CASYGQGDLKHGYTF. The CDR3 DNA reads TGTGCCAGTTATGGACAGGGGGATCTGAAGCATGGCTACACCTTC.

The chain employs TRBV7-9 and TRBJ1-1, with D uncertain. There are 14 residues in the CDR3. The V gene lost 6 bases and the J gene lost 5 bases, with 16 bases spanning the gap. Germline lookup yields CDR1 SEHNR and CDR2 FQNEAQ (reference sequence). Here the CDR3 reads CASRSTSGGTEAFF. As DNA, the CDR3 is TGTGCCAGCAGATCCACCTCCGGAGGGACTGAAGCTTTCTTT. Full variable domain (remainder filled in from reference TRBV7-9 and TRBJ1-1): DTGVSQNPRHKITKRGQNVTFRCDPISEHNRLYWYRQTLGQGPEFLTYFQNEAQLEKSRLLSDRFSAERPKGSFSTLEIQRTEQGDSAMYLCASRSTSGGTEAFFGQGTRLTVV.

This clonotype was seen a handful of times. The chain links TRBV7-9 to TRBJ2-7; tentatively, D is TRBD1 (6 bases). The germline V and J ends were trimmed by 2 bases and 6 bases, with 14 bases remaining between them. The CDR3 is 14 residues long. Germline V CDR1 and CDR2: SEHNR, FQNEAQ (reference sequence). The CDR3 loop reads CASSLKPGAGEQYF. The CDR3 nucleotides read TGTGCCAGCAGCTTAAAGCCAGGGGCGGGCGAGCAGTACTTC.

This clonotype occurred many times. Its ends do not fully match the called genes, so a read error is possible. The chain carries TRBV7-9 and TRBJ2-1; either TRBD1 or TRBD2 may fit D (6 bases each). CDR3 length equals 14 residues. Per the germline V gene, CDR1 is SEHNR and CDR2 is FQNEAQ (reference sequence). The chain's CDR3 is CASSLEALFKGGHF. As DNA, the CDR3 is TGTGCCAGCAGCTTAGAAGCTCTTTTCAAGGGGGGCCACTTC.

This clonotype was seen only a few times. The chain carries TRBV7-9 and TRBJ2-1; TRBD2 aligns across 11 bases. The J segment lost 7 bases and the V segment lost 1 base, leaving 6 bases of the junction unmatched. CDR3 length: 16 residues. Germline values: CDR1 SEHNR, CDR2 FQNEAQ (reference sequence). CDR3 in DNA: TGTGCCAGCAGCTTAGTAACTAGCGGGGGTCGGAATGAGCAGTTCTTC. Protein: CASSLVTSGGRNEQFF.

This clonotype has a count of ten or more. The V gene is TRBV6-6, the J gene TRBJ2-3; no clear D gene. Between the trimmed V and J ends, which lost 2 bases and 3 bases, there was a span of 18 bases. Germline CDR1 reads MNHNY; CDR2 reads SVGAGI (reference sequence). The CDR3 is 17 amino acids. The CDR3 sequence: CASSYASFPAGTDTQYF. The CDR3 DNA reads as TGTGCCAGCAGTTACGCCTCATTTCCCGCCGGGACAGATACGCAGTATTTT.

CDR3 DNA: TGTGCCAGCCGCGGGACTAGCGGGGGCCGCAGCTCCTACGAGCAGTACTTC. It encodes CASRGTSGGRSSYEQYF. The chain has TRBV5-5 and TRBJ2-7, with TRBD2 matching over 14 bases. Per the germline V gene, CDR1 is SGHKS and CDR2 is YYEKEE (reference sequence). This CDR3 has 17 amino acids. V was pared by 7 bases and J by 0 bases, with 9 bases of the junction left unmatched.